This T cell receptor beta chain was sequenced for a study of T cells after somatic rescue of genetic block. Sequencing was performed with immunoSEQ multiplex PCR; in TCRdb, only in-frame clones are kept and a portion is missing. Of 45,000 to 55,000 clones in the sample, 96% were seen once. Germline V gene sequence: CDR1 MNHEY, CDR2 SVGAGI. Trimming stripped 2 bases from V and 1 base from J, with 7 bases between. The CDR3 has 14 amino acids. The receptor was isolated from a child under three years old. Sequencing was carried out using peripheral blood mononuclear cells (PBMCs). The chain recombines TRBV6-5 with TRBJ2-3; D not certain. In DNA form, the CDR3 reads TGTGCCAGCAGTTACGGTCTCGGCACAGATACGCAGTATTTT. This translates into CASSYGLGTDTQYF.